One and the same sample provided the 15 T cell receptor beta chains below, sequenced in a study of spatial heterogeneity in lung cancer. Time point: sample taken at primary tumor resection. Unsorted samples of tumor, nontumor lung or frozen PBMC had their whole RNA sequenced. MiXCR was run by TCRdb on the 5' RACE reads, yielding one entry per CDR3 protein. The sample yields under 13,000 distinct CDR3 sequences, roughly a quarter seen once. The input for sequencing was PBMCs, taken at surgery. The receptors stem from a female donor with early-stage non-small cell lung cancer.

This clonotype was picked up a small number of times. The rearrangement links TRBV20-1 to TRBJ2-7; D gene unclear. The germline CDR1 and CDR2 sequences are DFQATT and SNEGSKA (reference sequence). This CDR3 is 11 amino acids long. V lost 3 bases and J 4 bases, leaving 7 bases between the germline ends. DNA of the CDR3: TGCAGTGCTAGTGGGCAATACGAGCAGTACTTC. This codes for CSASGQYEQYF.

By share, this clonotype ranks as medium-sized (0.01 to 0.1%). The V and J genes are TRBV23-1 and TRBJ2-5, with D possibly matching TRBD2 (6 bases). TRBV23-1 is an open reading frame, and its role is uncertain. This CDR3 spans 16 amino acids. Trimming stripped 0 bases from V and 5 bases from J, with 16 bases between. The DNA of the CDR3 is TGCGCCAGCAGTCAATCTTGCGGCCCAGGAGGGGAGACCCAGTACTTC. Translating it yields CASSQSCGPGGETQYF.

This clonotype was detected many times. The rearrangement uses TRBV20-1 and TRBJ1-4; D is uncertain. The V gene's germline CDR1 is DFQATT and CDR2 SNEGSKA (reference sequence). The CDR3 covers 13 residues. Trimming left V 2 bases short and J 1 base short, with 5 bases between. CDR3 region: CSARMGTNEKLFF. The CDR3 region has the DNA TGCAGTGCTAGAATGGGAACTAATGAAAAACTGTTTTTT.

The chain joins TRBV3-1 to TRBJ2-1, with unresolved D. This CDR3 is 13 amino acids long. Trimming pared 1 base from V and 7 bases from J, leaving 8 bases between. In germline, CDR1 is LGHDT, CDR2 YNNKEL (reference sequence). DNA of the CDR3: TGTGCCAGCAGCCAAGGAGGTAGGAATGAGCAGTTCTTC. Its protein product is CASSQGGRNEQFF.

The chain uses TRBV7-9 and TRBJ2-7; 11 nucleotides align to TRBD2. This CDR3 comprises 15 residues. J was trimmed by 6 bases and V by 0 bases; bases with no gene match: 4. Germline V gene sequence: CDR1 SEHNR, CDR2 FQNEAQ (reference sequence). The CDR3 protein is CASSLALAGVLEQYF. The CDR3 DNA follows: TGTGCCAGCAGCTTAGCACTAGCGGGAGTACTCGAGCAGTACTTC.

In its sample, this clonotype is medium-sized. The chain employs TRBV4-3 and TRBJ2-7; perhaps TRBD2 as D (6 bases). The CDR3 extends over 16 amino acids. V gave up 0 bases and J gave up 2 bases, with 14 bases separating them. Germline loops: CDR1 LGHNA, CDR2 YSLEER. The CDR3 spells CASSQEGAASAYEQYF. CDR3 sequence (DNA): TGCGCCAGCAGCCAAGAGGGAGCGGCTAGCGCCTACGAGCAGTACTTC.

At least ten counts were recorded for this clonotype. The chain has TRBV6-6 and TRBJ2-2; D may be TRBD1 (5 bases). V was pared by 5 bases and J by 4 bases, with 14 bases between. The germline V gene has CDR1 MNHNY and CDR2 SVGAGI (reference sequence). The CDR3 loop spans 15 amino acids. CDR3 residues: CASSPARGPTGELFF. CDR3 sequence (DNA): TGTGCCAGCAGTCCGGCTAGGGGTCCCACCGGGGAGCTGTTTTTT.

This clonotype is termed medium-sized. CDR3 coding DNA: TGTGCCAGCAGTTACACAGCCCGGACAGGGATGAGAGAGACCCAGTACTTC. It is translated as CASSYTARTGMRETQYF. The rearrangement joins TRBV6-6 to TRBJ2-5; 8 bases line up with TRBD1. Germline V lookup: CDR1 MNHNY, CDR2 SVGAGI (reference sequence). This CDR3 contains 17 residues. Losses at the gene ends were 2 bases for V and 4 bases for J; bases not matched to a gene: 12.

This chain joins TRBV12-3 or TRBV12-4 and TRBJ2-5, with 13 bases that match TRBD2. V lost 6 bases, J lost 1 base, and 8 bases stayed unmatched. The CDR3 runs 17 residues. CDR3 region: CASSPGTSGDPQETQYF. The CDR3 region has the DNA TGTGCCAGCAGCCCGGGGACTAGCGGGGACCCCCAAGAGACCCAGTACTTC.

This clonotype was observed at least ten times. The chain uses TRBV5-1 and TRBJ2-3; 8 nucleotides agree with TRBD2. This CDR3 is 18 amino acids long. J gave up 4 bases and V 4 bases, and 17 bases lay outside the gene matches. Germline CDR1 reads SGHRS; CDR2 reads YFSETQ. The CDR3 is CASSPPFAGTSLADTQYF. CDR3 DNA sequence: TGCGCCAGCAGCCCCCCTTTTGCCGGGACTAGTCTCGCAGATACGCAGTATTTT.

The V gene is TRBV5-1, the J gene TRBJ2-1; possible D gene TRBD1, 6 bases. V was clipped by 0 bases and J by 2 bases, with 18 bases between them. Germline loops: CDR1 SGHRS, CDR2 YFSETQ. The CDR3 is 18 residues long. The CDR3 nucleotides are TGCGCCAGCAGCTTGGAATTGAGTGGGGGCCGGGCCTACAATGAGCAGTTCTTC. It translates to CASSLELSGGRAYNEQFF.

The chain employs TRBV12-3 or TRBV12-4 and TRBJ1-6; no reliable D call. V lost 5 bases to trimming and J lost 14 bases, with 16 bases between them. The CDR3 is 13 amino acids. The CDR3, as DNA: TGTGCCAGCAGTCCCTCAATTGGTTTCACCCTCCACTTT. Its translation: CASSPSIGFTLHF.

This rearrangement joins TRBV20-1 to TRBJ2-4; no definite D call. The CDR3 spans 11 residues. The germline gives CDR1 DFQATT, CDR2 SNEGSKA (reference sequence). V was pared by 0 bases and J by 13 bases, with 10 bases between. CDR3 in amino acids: CSARDLVSQYF. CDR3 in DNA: TGCAGTGCTAGAGATCTAGTCTCCCAGTACTTC.

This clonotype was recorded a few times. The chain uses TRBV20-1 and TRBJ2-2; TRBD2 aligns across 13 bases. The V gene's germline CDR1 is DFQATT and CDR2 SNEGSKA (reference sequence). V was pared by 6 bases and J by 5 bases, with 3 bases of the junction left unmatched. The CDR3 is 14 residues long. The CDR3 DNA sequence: TGCAGTGCCGGACTAGCGGGAGTTACCGGGGAGCTGTTTTTT. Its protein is CSAGLAGVTGELFF.

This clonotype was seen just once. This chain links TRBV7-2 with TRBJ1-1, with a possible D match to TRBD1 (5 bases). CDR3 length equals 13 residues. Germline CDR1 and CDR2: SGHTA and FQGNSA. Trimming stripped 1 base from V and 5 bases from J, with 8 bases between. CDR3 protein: CASSLVWGTEAFF. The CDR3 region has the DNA TGTGCCAGCAGCTTAGTTTGGGGGACTGAAGCTTTCTTT.